This record covers a single T cell receptor beta chain. This clone may be a read error of a much larger clone one base away. The data derive from a study of molecular identifiers for immune sequencing clone quantification. TCRdb re-analysed the PCR reads in MiXCR, keeping a single row per CDR3 protein. The repertoire holds nearly 650,000 distinct CDR3 sequences, with less than 30% as singletons. The CDR3 totals 15 residues. Trimming cost V 8 bases and J 4 bases; bases outside gene matches: 12. Germline values: CDR1 SEHNR, CDR2 FQNEAQ (reference sequence). This clonotype originated in a human donor in good health. Some libraries in this study had Jurkat cell RNA spiked in. This chain links TRBV7-9 with TRBJ2-3; 7 bases map to TRBD1. Material for sequencing was naive CD8+ T cells from blood, with Jurkat cell RNA spiked in. This sample's subset: FACS-sorted CD8+CD4-CCR7+CD45RA+ naive T cells. CDR3 coding DNA: TGTGCCAGCTGCGACCGACAGGGTATCCCAGATACGCAGTATTTT. It specifies CASCDRQGIPDTQYF.